These 21 T cell receptor beta chains originate from one sample sequenced in a study of monozygotic twins with cystic fibrosis. The protocol was immunoSEQ multiplex PCR, while the TCRdb copy is restricted to in-frame clones and leaves out a portion. This sample carries approximately 14,000 clones, 85% of them seen once, and the ten largest clones take roughly 1%. Sequenced: blood. The receptors derive from a boy aged 5 to 17 with cystic fibrosis.

This clone turned up a few times. J is TRBJ2-5 and V is TRBV2, with D uncertain. Per the germline V gene, CDR1 is SNHLY and CDR2 is FYNNEI. This CDR3 is 13 amino acids long. Trimming pared 5 bases from V and 5 bases from J, leaving 12 bases between. CDR3 nucleotide sequence: TGTGCCAGCAGTACGGTTTTGCGGGAGACCCAGTACTTC. This translates into CASSTVLRETQYF.

The CDR3 bases are TGTGCCAGCAGCCCTCAAAACCTCGGCGAGCAGTACTTC. It is translated as CASSPQNLGEQYF. V and J are TRBV28 and TRBJ2-7; D ambiguous. The CDR3 consists of 13 residues. V lost 6 bases to trimming and J lost 6 bases, with 15 bases between them. The germline gives CDR1 MDHEN, CDR2 SYDVKM.

J is TRBJ2-7 and V is TRBV11-2, with 8 bases fitting TRBD2. J lost 5 bases, V lost 1 base, and 7 bases had no gene match. Germline-derived CDR1 and CDR2 are SGHAT and FQNNGV. The CDR3 length is 15 residues. Here the CDR3 DNA reads TGTGCCAGCAGCTTAGGAGTAGCGGGGAACCACGAGCAGTACTTC. This translates into CASSLGVAGNHEQYF.

The chain uses TRBV5-1 and TRBJ2-5, with 9 positions matching TRBD2. The CDR3 is 14 residues long. Per the germline V gene, CDR1 is SGHRS and CDR2 is YFSETQ. Losses at the gene ends were 4 bases for V and 3 bases for J; bases not matched to a gene: 4. The CDR3 here is CASSLAGGEETQYF. The CDR3 DNA follows: TGCGCCAGCAGCCTGGCGGGAGGGGAAGAGACCCAGTACTTC.

The chain recombines TRBV30 with TRBJ1-1; D not resolved. Germline V CDR1 and CDR2: GTSNPN, SVGIG (reference sequence). The CDR3 length is 12 residues. The V end was cut by 3 bases, the J end by 2 bases, with 7 bases between. Written as DNA, the CDR3 is TGTGCCTGGAGGTTATCAAACACTGAAGCTTTCTTT. This gives the protein CAWRLSNTEAFF.

In DNA form, the CDR3 reads TGTGCTAGTGTGCGTCGGAACACCGGGGAGCTGTTTTTT. Translation gives CASVRRNTGELFF. The chain combines TRBV12-5 with TRBJ2-2; D gene uncertain. Trimming pared 7 bases from V and 1 base from J, leaving 7 bases between. The CDR3 totals 13 residues. Germline-derived CDR1 and CDR2 are LGHNT and FRNRAP. The entire variable domain, with the rest obtained from reference TRBV12-5 and TRBJ2-2, is as follows: DARVTQTPRHKVTEMGQEVTMRCQPILGHNTVFWYRQTMMQGLELLAYFRNRAPLDDSGMPKDRFSAEMPDATLATLKIQPSEPRDSAVYFCASVRRNTGELFFGEGSRLTVL.

J is TRBJ2-1 and V is TRBV4-2, with 9 bases matching TRBD2. With 1 base clipped from V and 8 bases from J, the junction kept 9 bases outside the gene matches. The CDR3 consists of 16 residues. Germline CDR1 LGHNA, CDR2 YNFKEQ. For the CDR3, the DNA is TGTGCCAGCAGCCAAGGGGTAGCGGGAGTGTTAGATGAGCAGTTCTTC. This encodes CASSQGVAGVLDEQFF.

The chain employs TRBV10-3 and TRBJ2-6; 7 bases agree with TRBD2. Germline CDR1 reads ENHRY; CDR2 reads SYGVKD. With V trimmed by 5 bases and J by 0 bases, 19 bases remained unmatched. The CDR3 is 21 residues long. CDR3 amino acids: CAISPSGGGASISSGANVLTF. The CDR3 coding sequence is TGTGCCATCAGTCCCTCGGGAGGAGGGGCGAGTATAAGCTCTGGGGCCAACGTCCTGACTTTC.

J is TRBJ2-1 and V is TRBV11-2, with 10 bases lining up with TRBD1. The V segment lost 5 bases and the J segment 4 bases; nucleotides outside the gene matches: 5. Germline lookup yields CDR1 SGHAT and CDR2 FQNNGV. The CDR3 has 15 amino acids. In DNA, the CDR3 is TGTGCCAGCAGCCCGACAGGGGGCTTTTACAATGAGCAGTTCTTC. Translated: CASSPTGGFYNEQFF.

The J gene is TRBJ1-1, the V gene TRBV30; D remains unclear. The ends were cut back, 3 bases at V and 7 bases at J, with 18 bases in the middle. CDR1 is GTSNPN, CDR2 SVGIG, per germline (reference sequence). The CDR3 extends over 14 amino acids. For the CDR3, the DNA is TGTGCCTGGAGGGGGTGGACCCTGCACAGTGAAGCTTTCTTT. Residues: CAWRGWTLHSEAFF.

V usage is TRBV30 and J usage is TRBJ1-2; D remains unclear. The CDR3 is 13 residues long. Trimming took off 4 bases at V and 8 bases at J, with 17 bases between the two ends. Germline lookup yields CDR1 GTSNPN and CDR2 SVGIG (reference sequence). CDR3: CAWTPGPSAGYTF. The CDR3 nucleotides are TGTGCCTGGACCCCCGGGCCCTCGGCCGGCTACACCTTC.

The genes are TRBV11-1 and TRBJ2-7; D may correspond to TRBD1 or TRBD2 (5 bases each). Germline values: CDR1 SGHAT, CDR2 FQDESV (reference sequence). V lost 1 base to trimming and J lost 4 bases, with 14 bases between them. The CDR3 sequence is 15 residues long. CDR3 sequence reads: CASSLGGPHRYEQYF. Here the CDR3 DNA reads TGTGCCAGCAGCTTAGGGGGACCTCATCGTTACGAGCAGTACTTC.

In its sample, this clone was seen once. The chain combines TRBV28 with TRBJ1-5, with no clear D. The germline V gene encodes CDR1 MDHEN and CDR2 SYDVKM. The ends were cut back, 3 bases at V and 4 bases at J, with 13 bases in the middle. The CDR3 spans 15 residues. Here the CDR3 reads CASSFRRALNQPQHF. Here the CDR3 DNA reads TGTGCCAGCAGTTTTCGGCGGGCCTTAAATCAGCCCCAGCATTTT. Combining the CDR3 with reference TRBV28 and TRBJ1-5 gives the whole variable domain DVKVTQSSRYLVKRTGEKVFLECVQDMDHENMFWYRQDPGLGLRLIYFSYDVKMKEKGDIPEGYSVSREKKERFSLILESASTNQTSMYLCASSFRRALNQPQHFGDGTRLSIL.

The chain employs TRBV20-1 and TRBJ2-7; D is possibly TRBD2 (6 bases). The ends were cut back, 6 bases at V and 4 bases at J, with 10 bases in the middle. This CDR3 comprises 11 residues. In germline, CDR1 is DFQATT, CDR2 SNEGSKA (reference sequence). The CDR3 region is CSAGGGYEQYF. CDR3 sequence (DNA): TGCAGTGCCGGGGGAGGTTACGAGCAGTACTTC.

The J gene is TRBJ2-2, the V gene TRBV9, with D unclear. The CDR3 runs 16 residues. Trimming left V 2 bases short and J 0 bases short, with 11 bases between. Germline loops: CDR1 SGDLS, CDR2 YYNGEE. CDR3 sequence (DNA): TGTGCCAGCAGCGTTCGGTGGGCCTCGAACACCGGGGAGCTGTTTTTT. The encoded protein is CASSVRWASNTGELFF. Full variable domain (remainder filled in from reference TRBV9 and TRBJ2-2): DSGVTQTPKHLITATGQRVTLRCSPRSGDLSVYWYQQSLDQGLQFLIQYYNGEERAKGNILERFSAQQFPDLHSELNLSSLELGDSALYFCASSVRWASNTGELFFGEGSRLTVL.

This clone was found a few times. The V and J genes are TRBV7-9 and TRBJ1-5; 8 bases line up with TRBD1. This CDR3 spans 15 amino acids. V gave up 5 bases and J gave up 7 bases; unmatched junction bases: 10. The germline gives CDR1 SEHNR, CDR2 FQNEAQ (reference sequence). CDR3 protein: CASSPDRVRGQPQHF. As DNA, the CDR3 is TGTGCCAGCAGCCCGGACAGGGTGAGGGGACAGCCCCAGCATTTT.

This chain connects TRBV7-6 to TRBJ2-5, with 11 bases aligning to TRBD2. V gave up 5 bases and J gave up 9 bases; unmatched junction bases: 14. In germline, CDR1 is SGHVS, CDR2 FNYEAQ. The CDR3 has 16 amino acids. The chain's CDR3 is CASSPLSGRAQGAQYF. The CDR3 bases are TGTGCCAGCAGCCCCCTTAGCGGGAGGGCCCAAGGGGCCCAGTACTTC.

This clone was recorded only once. CDR3 sequence reads: CASSLITALQETQYF. CDR3 nucleotide sequence: TGCGCCAGCAGCTTAATAACAGCCCTACAAGAGACCCAGTACTTC. This rearrangement joins TRBV5-1 to TRBJ2-5; no reliable D call. With 2 bases removed from V and 2 bases from J, the gap between germline ends came to 13 bases. The CDR3 loop spans 15 amino acids. Germline assignment: CDR1 SGHRS and CDR2 YFSETQ.

V usage is TRBV10-3 and J usage is TRBJ1-1; D call uncertain. Trimming pared 5 bases from V and 7 bases from J, leaving 14 bases between. Germline CDR1 is ENHRY and CDR2 is SYGVKD. This CDR3 spans 13 amino acids. The CDR3 loop reads CAISPWGGNEAFF. CDR3 nucleotides: TGTGCCATCAGTCCATGGGGAGGGAATGAAGCTTTCTTT.

The V call is TRBV27, the J call TRBJ2-3; TRBD2 matches 9 bases. Germline V lookup: CDR1 MNHEY, CDR2 SMNVEV (reference sequence). V gave up 5 bases and J gave up 2 bases; unmatched junction bases: 8. The CDR3 consists of 16 residues. This CDR3 is CASSPLLAGHTDTQYF. CDR3 nucleotide sequence: TGTGCCAGCAGTCCCCTTCTAGCGGGACACACAGATACGCAGTATTTT.

This chain uses TRBV2 with TRBJ1-3; 11 positions agree with TRBD1. Trimming took 9 bases from V and 4 from J; bases not matched to a gene: 5. This CDR3 is 14 amino acids long. The germline V gene encodes CDR1 SNHLY and CDR2 FYNNEI. The CDR3 region has the DNA TGTGCCAGTTTGGGACAGGGGGAAGGAAACACCATATATTTT. Translation: CASLGQGEGNTIYF. Looking up the rest from reference TRBV2 and TRBJ1-3 gives the full variable domain: EPEVTQTPSHQVTQMGQEVILRCVPISNHLYFYWYRQILGQKVEFLVSFYNNEISEKSEIFDDQFSVERPDGSNFTLKIRSTKLEDSAMYFCASLGQGEGNTIYFGEGSWLTVV.